The 15 T cell receptor beta chains in this list originate from one sample, sequenced in a study of shared clonotypes between healthy human individuals (dated by TCRdb to the early 2020s). Libraries were made using the immunoSEQ multiplex PCR assay. Not all clones reach the TCRdb copy of this immuneACCESS table, which keeps in-frame sequences only. Checked studies attribute under half of the gap to unresolved V genes and leave the rest unexplained. The sample contains about 490,000 clones, over 60% of them found a single time. 10% to 15% of the sample goes to the ten largest clones. The sample was PBMCs. These receptors all come from a woman aged 40 to 50 in good health. Some clones in this sample may be carry-over from other donors' samples.

V usage is TRBV11-2 and J usage is TRBJ1-1; 7 nucleotides agree with TRBD1. With V trimmed by 1 base and J by 1 base, 9 bases remained unmatched. The CDR3 contains 17 residues. Germline V gene lookup returns CDR1 SGHAT and CDR2 FQNNGV. CDR3 nucleotide sequence: TGTGCCAGCAGCTTAGGGGGTGGTAACAGGGGGAACACTGAAGCTTTCTTT. Translating gives CASSLGGGNRGNTEAFF.

Many counts were recorded for this clone. This rearrangement joins TRBV4-1 to TRBJ2-3, with TRBD1 matching over 8 bases. J was trimmed by 3 bases and V by 3 bases; bases with no gene match: 14. CDR3 length equals 18 residues. Germline V gene sequence: CDR1 MGHRA, CDR2 YSYEKL. CDR3 nucleotides: TGCGCCAGCAGCCATGGGCCGAAGACAGGGGTAAGGACAGATACGCAGTATTTT. This gives the protein CASSHGPKTGVRTDTQYF.

Turning to this clone: The identical CDR3 is also encoded by other nucleotide sequences in the sample. The rearrangement joins TRBV30 to TRBJ1-2; D remains ambiguous. This CDR3 spans 16 amino acids. Trimming shortened V by 1 base and J by 2 bases, and 17 bases separated the two germline ends. Germline V gene data show CDR1 as GTSNPN and CDR2 as SVGIG (reference sequence). DNA for the CDR3: TGTGCCTGGAGTGCGACGACGGGGAAGGTGAACTATGGCTACACCTTC. Translated: CAWSATTGKVNYGYTF.

In its sample, this clone was seen once. The chain couples TRBV13 to TRBJ2-3, with D perhaps matching TRBD2 (6 bases). CDR3 length: 16 residues. The germline V and J ends were trimmed by 5 bases and 2 bases, with 17 bases remaining between them. Looked up from germline, CDR1 is PRHDT and CDR2 is FYEKMQ (reference sequence). CDR3 nucleotides: TGTGCCAGCAGCATGGCCGGGACTCAAAACACAGATACGCAGTATTTT. It yields the protein CASSMAGTQNTDTQYF.

The V call is TRBV28, the J call TRBJ2-7, with D maybe TRBD1 (6 bases). The germline CDR1 and CDR2 sequences are MDHEN and SYDVKM. V was cut by 8 bases and J by 3 bases, with 14 bases left in between. The CDR3 contains 13 residues. The CDR3 spells CASDPRGFYEQYF. DNA of the CDR3: TGTGCCAGCGACCCAAGGGGGTTCTACGAGCAGTACTTC.

CDR3 in DNA: TGTGCCAGCTCACCACTTGTAGGGGGCCGGGAGACCCAGTACTTC. Amino acid sequence: CASSPLVGGRETQYF. The chain is built from TRBV18 and TRBJ2-5; 7 nucleotides align to TRBD1. Germline V lookup: CDR1 KGHSH, CDR2 LQKENI. J lost 5 bases, V lost 1 base, and 7 bases had no gene match. This CDR3 is built from 15 residues.

The V gene is TRBV7-9, the J gene TRBJ2-7; a possible D gene is TRBD1 (5 bases). Trimming cost V 4 bases and J 2 bases, with 12 bases left between them. The CDR3 loop spans 14 amino acids. Germline CDR1 reads SEHNR; CDR2 reads FQNEAQ (reference sequence). Here the CDR3 DNA reads TGTGCCAGCAGCTGGAGAAGGGGAACCTACGAGCAGTACTTC. Encoded protein: CASSWRRGTYEQYF.

The chain has TRBV19 and TRBJ1-1; 10 positions agree with TRBD1. CDR1 and CDR2 (germline): LNHDA, SQIVND (reference sequence). The CDR3 runs 14 residues. The trim removed 7 bases at V and 2 bases at J, leaving 4 bases unmatched. The CDR3 bases are TGTGCCAGTACCCGGGACAGGGGAAACACTGAAGCTTTCTTT. This codes for CASTRDRGNTEAFF.

The chain carries TRBV6-1 and TRBJ2-1, with 9 bases aligning to TRBD2. With 1 base clipped from V and 4 bases from J, the junction kept 2 bases outside the gene matches. The CDR3 runs to 15 residues. Germline loops: CDR1 MNHNS, CDR2 SASEGT. The CDR3 here is CASSEGLAEYNEQFF. The DNA for the CDR3 is TGTGCCAGCAGTGAAGGACTAGCGGAATACAATGAGCAGTTCTTC.

The rearrangement joins TRBV4-3 to TRBJ2-7; 13 bases match TRBD2. Germline V gene sequence: CDR1 LGHNA, CDR2 YSLEER. The J segment lost 7 bases and the V segment lost 5 bases, leaving 5 bases of the junction unmatched. The CDR3 totals 14 residues. CDR3 nucleotide sequence: TGCGCCAGCAGCACTAGCGGGAGGGCCAGGGAGCAGTACTTC. This gives the protein CASSTSGRAREQYF.

This clone was picked up one time. This chain joins TRBV7-3 and TRBJ2-7; no clear D. V lost 5 bases, J lost 6 bases, and 14 bases lay in between. Germline loops: CDR1 SGHTA, CDR2 FQGTGA. There are 13 residues in the CDR3. The CDR3 DNA follows: TGTGCCAGCAGCACCGGTTGGGGTGTCGAGCAGTACTTC. This sequence encodes CASSTGWGVEQYF.

The chain is built from TRBV4-3 and TRBJ1-3, with 7 bases lining up with TRBD1. CDR1 and CDR2 (germline): LGHNA, YSLEER. Trimming at V came to 4 bases and at J to 1 base, leaving 10 bases not matched to a gene. This CDR3 has 17 residues. In DNA form, the CDR3 reads TGCGCCAGCAGCCTATCCGGGACAGCCTTGTCTGGAAACACCATATATTTT. Translated: CASSLSGTALSGNTIYF.

Details on this clone: At one boundary the junction diverges from the germline segment, which might be a read error. The sample contains more than one DNA sequence encoding this CDR3. This chain links TRBV5-4 with TRBJ2-6; 8 bases fit TRBD2. The CDR3 runs 15 residues. Germline CDR1 and CDR2: SGHNT and YYREEE (reference sequence). In DNA, the CDR3 is TGTGCCAGCAGCTTGGACCCCGGGGGGGCCAACGTCCTGACCTTC. Its translation is CASSLDPGGANVLTF. Using reference TRBV5-4 and TRBJ2-6 for the parts outside the CDR3, the full variable domain is ETGVTQSPTHLIKTRGQQVTLRCSSQSGHNTVSWYQQALGQGPQFIFQYYREEENGRGNFPPRFSGLQFPNYSSELNVNALELDDSALYLCASSLDPGGANVLTFGAGSRLTVL.

This clone was detected only once. The chain uses TRBV27 and TRBJ2-1; D is perhaps TRBD2 (8 bases). CDR1 and CDR2 (germline): MNHEY, SMNVEV (reference sequence). Trimming removed 3 bases from V and 0 bases from J, with 15 bases in between. The CDR3 contains 17 residues. DNA for the CDR3: TGTGCCAGCAGTTTTCGGGGGGGGACAGCCTCCTACAATGAGCAGTTCTTC. Its translation is CASSFRGGTASYNEQFF.

This clone came up once. The chain is built from TRBV28 and TRBJ2-1; 11 nucleotides agree with TRBD2. J was trimmed by 1 base and V by 4 bases; bases with no gene match: 3. Germline CDR1 reads MDHEN; CDR2 reads SYDVKM. This CDR3 region has 16 residues. The CDR3 sequence is CASSSPSGRSYNEQFF. The CDR3 DNA sequence: TGTGCCAGCAGTTCACCTAGCGGGAGGTCCTACAATGAGCAGTTCTTC. The whole variable domain, filled in from reference TRBV28 and TRBJ2-1, reads DVKVTQSSRYLVKRTGEKVFLECVQDMDHENMFWYRQDPGLGLRLIYFSYDVKMKEKGDIPEGYSVSREKKERFSLILESASTNQTSMYLCASSSPSGRSYNEQFFGPGTRLTVL.